Below, 30 T cell receptor beta chains from the same sample are listed, as sequenced in a study of T cell responses to AZD1222 COVID-19 vaccine. Measured with immunoSEQ multiplex PCR; TCRdb has only the in-frame clones, and not every one. This table holds around 180,000 clones, approximately 92% found once. Sequenced material: peripheral blood, taken on day 0 of AZD1222 vaccination. These receptors were collected from an adult in good health.

V usage is TRBV7-2 and J usage is TRBJ2-1, with 8 bases that match TRBD1. J was trimmed by 7 bases and V by 4 bases; bases with no gene match: 9. CDR3 size: 15 residues. Germline CDR1 is SGHTA and CDR2 is FQGNSA. The CDR3 region is CASSSGQGWANEQFF. The CDR3 DNA sequence: TGTGCCAGCAGCTCTGGACAGGGTTGGGCGAATGAGCAGTTCTTC.

The V gene is TRBV6-5, the J gene TRBJ1-2; D is uncertain. Trimming removed 10 bases at V and 0 bases at J, with 9 bases between. CDR1 is MNHEY, CDR2 SVGAGI, per germline. The CDR3 loop spans 12 amino acids. CDR3 protein: CAIGDPNYGYTF. The CDR3 DNA reads TGTGCCATCGGAGACCCTAACTATGGCTACACCTTC.

The rearrangement uses TRBV7-6 and TRBJ1-5; D uncertain. V lost 1 base and J 2 bases, leaving 9 bases between the germline ends. This CDR3 has 15 amino acids. The germline V gene has CDR1 SGHVS and CDR2 FNYEAQ. The CDR3 coding sequence is TGTGCCAGCAGCTTAGGCCGGACGGGCAATCAGCCCCAGCATTTT. It codes for CASSLGRTGNQPQHF.

The chain joins TRBV5-1 to TRBJ2-5; TRBD1 agrees at 8 bases. V gave up 4 bases and J gave up 5 bases; unmatched junction bases: 10. There are 15 residues in the CDR3. Germline V gives CDR1 SGHRS, CDR2 YFSETQ. The CDR3 loop is CASSGGDRWRETQYF. CDR3 DNA sequence: TGCGCCAGCAGCGGCGGGGACAGGTGGAGGGAGACCCAGTACTTC.

V and J are TRBV7-3 and TRBJ1-2, with unresolved D. With 5 bases removed from V and 7 bases from J, the gap between germline ends came to 17 bases. The CDR3 runs 14 residues. Germline V gene lookup returns CDR1 SGHTA and CDR2 FQGTGA. As DNA, the CDR3 is TGTGCCAGCAGCCCCCGGGGAACGGCCTCTGGCTACACCTTC. Residues: CASSPRGTASGYTF.

V gene TRBV18 combines with J gene TRBJ1-3, with TRBD1 as a possible D gene (6 bases). The V gene's germline CDR1 is KGHSH and CDR2 LQKENI. Trimming took 3 bases from V and 10 from J, leaving 16 bases between them. The CDR3 spans 14 residues. This CDR3 is CASSPTPEGGTIYF. DNA of the CDR3: TGTGCCAGCTCACCGACTCCGGAAGGGGGGACCATATATTTT. The full variable domain, rest sourced from reference TRBV18 and TRBJ1-3, is NAGVMQNPRHLVRRRGQEARLRCSPMKGHSHVYWYRQLPEEGLKFMVYLQKENIIDESGMPKERFSAEFPKEGPSILRIQQVVRGDSAAYFCASSPTPEGGTIYFGEGSWLTVV.

The V gene is TRBV7-2, the J gene TRBJ2-1; 8 nucleotides match TRBD2. Germline assignment: CDR1 SGHTA and CDR2 FQGNSA. J was trimmed by 8 bases and V by 6 bases; bases with no gene match: 6. The CDR3 runs to 13 residues. The CDR3: CASRTGLGYEQFF. The CDR3, as DNA: TGTGCCAGCAGGACGGGACTAGGTTATGAGCAGTTCTTC.

The chain is built from TRBV28 and TRBJ1-6; D is uncertain. This CDR3 region has 16 residues. Looked up from germline, CDR1 is MDHEN and CDR2 is SYDVKM. The V end lost 7 bases, the J end lost 7 bases, and 20 bases lay between the germline ends. The CDR3 sequence is CASIGSHEGRNSPLHF. DNA for the CDR3: TGTGCCAGCATCGGATCCCACGAGGGTAGGAATTCACCCCTCCACTTT.

The table lists this clone with a few counts. This chain joins TRBV7-2 and TRBJ2-7; tentatively, D is TRBD2 (6 bases). Trimming pared 0 bases from V and 4 bases from J, leaving 7 bases between. CDR3 length equals 13 residues. CDR1 SGHTA and CDR2 FQGNSA come from the germline V gene. The CDR3 sequence is CASSLAAGYEQYV. The CDR3 nucleotides are TGTGCCAGCAGCTTAGCGGCGGGATACGAGCAGTACGTC.

The chain recombines TRBV19 with TRBJ2-4, with D hard to call. The germline V gene has CDR1 LNHDA and CDR2 SQIVND (reference sequence). The CDR3 spans 15 residues. Trimming removed 3 bases at V and 5 bases at J, with 14 bases between. The CDR3 is CASSMPYRYQNIQYF. CDR3 nucleotide sequence: TGTGCCAGTAGTATGCCCTACAGATATCAAAACATTCAGTACTTC.

The chain uses TRBV6-2 or TRBV6-3 and TRBJ1-2; D is ambiguous. Germline CDR1 is MNHEY and CDR2 is SVGEGT. The length of the CDR3 is 13 residues. The V end was cut by 6 bases, the J end by 3 bases, with 11 bases between. The CDR3 DNA follows: TGTGCCAGCAGCGGTAACCCTCACTATGGCTACACCTTC. Its protein product is CASSGNPHYGYTF.

This chain links TRBV28 with TRBJ2-2; possible D gene TRBD2, 5 bases. The CDR3 spans 18 residues. Trimming took off 2 bases at V and 3 bases at J, with 19 bases between the two ends. Germline V gene data show CDR1 as MDHEN and CDR2 as SYDVKM. The CDR3, as DNA: TGTGCCAGCAGTTTACCCCCGAGTGAATACGGGGACACCGGGGAGCTGTTTTTT. Amino acid sequence: CASSLPPSEYGDTGELFF. Full variable domain (remainder filled in from reference TRBV28 and TRBJ2-2): DVKVTQSSRYLVKRTGEKVFLECVQDMDHENMFWYRQDPGLGLRLIYFSYDVKMKEKGDIPEGYSVSREKKERFSLILESASTNQTSMYLCASSLPPSEYGDTGELFFGEGSRLTVL.

The J gene is TRBJ1-1, the V gene TRBV24-1, with a weak D call TRBD1 (5 bases). V was cut by 3 bases and J by 3 bases, with 16 bases left in between. The CDR3 is 16 amino acids. Germline assignment: CDR1 KGHDR and CDR2 SFDVKD. In DNA form, the CDR3 reads TGTGCCACCAGTGATGGGGAAAAGGGGTCGGACACTGAAGCTTTCTTT. Amino acids: CATSDGEKGSDTEAFF.

The V call is TRBV29-1, the J call TRBJ1-2; no clear D. V lost 4 bases, J lost 6 bases, and 9 bases lay in between. Germline V CDR1 and CDR2: SQVTM, ANQGSEA. The CDR3 loop spans 11 amino acids. The CDR3, as DNA: TGCAGCGTTGGAGGGAGGGATGGCTACACCTTC. Its protein is CSVGGRDGYTF.

The chain couples TRBV28 to TRBJ1-5; weak D call: TRBD1 (6 bases). The CDR3 sequence is 15 residues long. Germline CDR1 reads MDHEN; CDR2 reads SYDVKM. V gave up 6 bases and J gave up 0 bases, with 12 bases separating them. The DNA for the CDR3 is TGTGCCAGCAGGGACAGCAGGGTTAGCAATCAGCCCCAGCATTTT. Translating it yields CASRDSRVSNQPQHF.

J is TRBJ1-1 and V is TRBV30; D remains ambiguous. Trimming stripped 4 bases from V and 3 bases from J, with 6 bases between. The length of the CDR3 is 11 residues. Germline V gene data show CDR1 as GTSNPN and CDR2 as SVGIG (reference sequence). CDR3 nucleotides: TGTGCCTGGAAGGCCTACACTGAAGCTTTCTTT. This codes for CAWKAYTEAFF.

CDR3 coding DNA: TGTGCCAGCAGCTGGCAGGGACGGACCAACACCGGGGAGCTGTTTTTT. Translating gives CASSWQGRTNTGELFF. The chain uses TRBV7-8 and TRBJ2-2; D is possibly TRBD1 or TRBD2 (5 bases each). This CDR3 has 16 residues. The germline V gene has CDR1 SGHVS and CDR2 FQNEAQ. V lost 4 bases and J lost 2, with 14 bases in between.

The rearrangement joins TRBV1 to TRBJ1-5; no check of the table's D call, TRBD1, against the DNA was made. TRBV1 is a documented pseudogene. CDR3 size: 19 residues. The CDR3 loop reads CTSSQEAPMDSRGVQPQHF. CDR3 sequence (DNA): TGCACCAGCAGCCAAGAAGCTCCCATGGACAGCCGGGGAGTTCAGCCCCAGCATTTT.

About this clone: Other DNA sequences of this sample code for an identical CDR3. V usage is TRBV2 and J usage is TRBJ2-1; TRBD2 matches at 7 bases. J was trimmed by 4 bases and V by 1 base; bases with no gene match: 7. The CDR3 loop spans 16 amino acids. Germline loops: CDR1 SNHLY, CDR2 FYNNEI. The CDR3 here is CASSEVRLAVYNEQFF. The CDR3 DNA is TGTGCCAGCAGTGAAGTTCGGCTAGCGGTATACAATGAGCAGTTCTTC.

V usage is TRBV28 and J usage is TRBJ1-5; D is unresolved. The CDR3 sequence is 12 residues long. Germline V gene lookup returns CDR1 MDHEN and CDR2 SYDVKM. Trimming removed 5 bases from V and 3 bases from J, with 5 bases in between. CDR3 sequence: CASSQLNQPQHF. CDR3 DNA: TGTGCCAGCAGTCAGCTCAATCAGCCCCAGCATTTT.

V usage is TRBV28 and J usage is TRBJ2-5; D not resolved. V dropped 6 bases and J dropped 5 bases, with 13 bases sitting between them. Germline V CDR1 and CDR2: MDHEN, SYDVKM. The length of the CDR3 is 13 residues. DNA of the CDR3: TGTGCCAGCAGCCCCAACATTGTGGAGACCCAGTACTTC. The encoded protein is CASSPNIVETQYF.

In this sample, this clone turned up once. DNA for the CDR3: TGTGCCAGCAGCTTGGGAGGACAGGGGGGGGGAGATACGCAGTATTTT. The encoded protein is CASSLGGQGGGDTQYF. This sequence joins TRBV5-4 and TRBJ2-3; TRBD1 matches at 10 bases. This CDR3 region has 16 residues. Germline V gives CDR1 SGHNT, CDR2 YYREEE (reference sequence). V lost 0 bases to trimming and J lost 5 bases; unmatched junction nucleotides: 6.

The rearrangement links TRBV27 to TRBJ1-2; 11 bases fit TRBD1. V lost 5 bases, J lost 5 bases, and 16 bases stayed unmatched. The CDR3 covers 18 residues. The germline V gene has CDR1 MNHEY and CDR2 SMNVEV (reference sequence). CDR3 bases: TGTGCCAGCAGTACTCTGTTGGACAGGGGGCCCGATTGGTATGGCTACACCTTC. This translates into CASSTLLDRGPDWYGYTF.

The chain uses TRBV7-6 and TRBJ1-2, with TRBD1 identical over 9 bases. The CDR3 length is 15 residues. Germline loops: CDR1 SGHVS, CDR2 FNYEAQ. The J segment lost 5 bases and the V segment lost 4 bases, leaving 8 bases of the junction unmatched. The CDR3 DNA reads TGTGCCAGCAGCTCATCAGGGACAGGGAGTTATGGCTACACCTTC. This codes for CASSSSGTGSYGYTF.

The chain is built from TRBV7-9 and TRBJ2-1, with 9 bases lining up with TRBD2. The V gene end was trimmed by 3 bases and the J gene end by 2 bases; junction bases not matched to a gene: 2. Germline-derived CDR1 and CDR2 are SEHNR and FQNEAQ (reference sequence). CDR3 size: 15 residues. The CDR3 DNA follows: TGTGCCAGCAGCTTCGTAGCGGGGGCCTACAATGAGCAGTTCTTC. Residues: CASSFVAGAYNEQFF.

This clone was recorded once. The J gene is TRBJ1-5, the V gene TRBV6-5, with TRBD1 matching 8 bases. From germline, CDR1 is MNHEY and CDR2 SVGAGI. Trimming took 5 bases from V and 7 from J; bases not matched to a gene: 4. The CDR3 sequence is 13 residues long. The CDR3 DNA sequence: TGTGCCAGCAGTACAGGGGGTGGCCAGCCCCAGCATTTT. It encodes CASSTGGGQPQHF.

J is TRBJ1-2 and V is TRBV28; 7 bases are shared with TRBD1. V trimming: 4 bases; J trimming: 5 bases; junction bases outside the gene matches: 1. Germline CDR1 is MDHEN and CDR2 is SYDVKM. This CDR3 has 12 amino acids. CDR3 loop: CASSSTGYGYTF. For the CDR3, the DNA is TGTGCCAGCAGTTCGACAGGGTATGGCTACACCTTC.

The chain recombines TRBV5-1 with TRBJ2-5, with D unresolved. Germline V lookup: CDR1 SGHRS, CDR2 YFSETQ. Trimming pared 4 bases from V and 1 base from J, leaving 11 bases between. This CDR3 spans 14 amino acids. DNA of the CDR3: TGCGCCAGCAGCCCCGCCGGATTCCAAGAGACCCAGTACTTC. It is translated as CASSPAGFQETQYF.

CDR3 sequence reads: CASSQVAGGPTDTQYF. The CDR3 DNA reads as TGTGCCAGCAGCCAAGTAGCGGGGGGCCCCACAGATACGCAGTATTTT. V and J are TRBV3-1 (or the pseudogene TRBV3-2) and TRBJ2-3; 10 nucleotides align to TRBD2. The CDR3 has 16 amino acids. Germline-derived CDR1 and CDR2 are LGHDT and YNNKEL (reference sequence). Trimming at V came to 1 base and at J to 2 bases, leaving 3 bases not matched to a gene.

This chain links TRBV10-3 with TRBJ1-1, with a weak D call TRBD1 (5 bases). CDR1 and CDR2 from the germline V gene are ENHRY and SYGVKD. V was shortened by 6 bases and J by 7 bases, with 15 bases between the two germline ends. CDR3 length equals 13 residues. The CDR3 sequence is CAIRLTANGEAFF. The CDR3 DNA is TGTGCCATCAGGCTGACAGCTAACGGTGAAGCTTTCTTT.